This TCR beta chain was captured by sequencing in a study of shared clonotypes between healthy human individuals. On ten immunoSEQ deep assay plates, unsorted PBMC DNA was sequenced. In the original processing: Filtering differed because ImmunoSEQ produced junction-only sequences that carried no quality scores. Assay: immunoSEQ multiplex PCR; the TCRdb copy retains only in-frame clones and omits some. V, J and clone size reflect that table, while D and trimming were determined from the DNA. Among fewer than 600,000 clones, around 78% were seen once, and the ten largest hold around 12%. This TCR derives from a woman aged 40 to 50 in good health. Some clones in this sample may be carry-over from other donors' samples. Source material: PBMCs.

CDR3 protein: CASSPYERGSGDEQYF. Here the CDR3 DNA reads TGTGCCAGCAGCCCATATGAGCGGGGGTCCGGGGACGAGCAGTACTTC. J is TRBJ2-7 and V is TRBV7-9; 8 nucleotides match TRBD2. V shed 5 bases and J 5 bases; nucleotides not matched to a gene: 14. CDR1 is SEHNR, CDR2 FQNEAQ, per germline (reference sequence). CDR3 size: 16 residues.